The sequence of this T cell receptor (beta chain) was determined in a study of post-analysis software for immune sequencing data. Whole-study findings and limits: There was significantly lower normalized Chao1 diversity in multiple sclerosis patients than in controls. Batch-mates among the samples co-clustered strongly by F measure.

Unique molecular identifiers were built into the TCR beta cDNA libraries. TCRdb reprocessed the PCR reads via MiXCR and lists one record per CDR3 protein. The sample records hundreds of thousands of distinct CDR3 sequences, approximately 30% being singletons. As regards this clonotype: Its specificity is unknown.

Sequenced: blood. The receptor's source is a girl aged 5 to 17 with multiple sclerosis.

The CDR3 coding sequence is TGCAGTGCTAGGACCGGCAGGACTAGCGGTACAGATACGCAGTATTTT. Translated, it gives CSARTGRTSGTDTQYF. The chain combines TRBV20-1 with TRBJ2-3; 10 bases line up with TRBD2. Germline lookup yields CDR1 DFQATT and CDR2 SNEGSKA (reference sequence). Trimming took 3 bases from V and 3 from J; bases not matched to a gene: 9. The CDR3 is made up of 16 amino acids.